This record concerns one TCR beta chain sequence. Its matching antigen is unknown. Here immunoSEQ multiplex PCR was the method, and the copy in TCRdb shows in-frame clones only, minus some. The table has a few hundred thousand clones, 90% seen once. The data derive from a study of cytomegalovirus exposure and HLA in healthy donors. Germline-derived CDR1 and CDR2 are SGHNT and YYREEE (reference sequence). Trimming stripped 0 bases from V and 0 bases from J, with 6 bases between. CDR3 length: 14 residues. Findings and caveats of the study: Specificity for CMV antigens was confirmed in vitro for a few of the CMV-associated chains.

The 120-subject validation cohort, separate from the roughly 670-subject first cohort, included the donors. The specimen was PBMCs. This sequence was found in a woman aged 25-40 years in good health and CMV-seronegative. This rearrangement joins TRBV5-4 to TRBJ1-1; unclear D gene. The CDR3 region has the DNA TGTGCCAGCAGCTTGGACAGTTTGAACACTGAAGCTTTCTTT. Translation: CASSLDSLNTEAFF. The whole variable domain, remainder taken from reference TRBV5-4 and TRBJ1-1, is ETGVTQSPTHLIKTRGQQVTLRCSSQSGHNTVSWYQQALGQGPQFIFQYYREEENGRGNFPPRFSGLQFPNYSSELNVNALELDDSALYLCASSLDSLNTEAFFGQGTRLTVV.